The 15 T cell receptor beta chains given below trace back to one sample, sequenced in a study of cytomegalovirus exposure and HLA in healthy donors. 60 Vbeta and 13 Jbeta primers were used in PCR. TCRdb keeps only in-frame clones here, not all; method: immunoSEQ multiplex PCR. The sample shows approximately 140,000 clones, around 78% of them seen only once. Sequences were obtained from PBMCs. These TCRs come from a woman between 40 and 55 years old in good health and CMV-seronegative.

V is TRBV6-1 and J is TRBJ2-2; the D gene is possibly TRBD1 (6 bases). The CDR3 extends over 14 amino acids. Trimming shortened V by 6 bases and J by 4 bases, and 12 bases separated the two germline ends. Germline lookup yields CDR1 MNHNS and CDR2 SASEGT. The CDR3 DNA follows: TGTGCCAGCAGACCTGACAGGTTCACCGGGGAGCTGTTTTTT. This translates into CASRPDRFTGELFF.

CDR3 residues: CASSAGLEITGELFF. Here the CDR3 DNA reads TGCGCCAGCAGCGCGGGACTAGAGATCACCGGGGAGCTGTTTTTT. V is TRBV5-1 and J is TRBJ2-2; 8 bases align to TRBD2. J was trimmed by 4 bases and V by 4 bases; bases with no gene match: 6. This CDR3 has 15 residues. The germline V gene has CDR1 SGHRS and CDR2 YFSETQ.

This clone was observed a handful of times. The chain uses TRBV15 and TRBJ2-3; possible D gene TRBD1, 6 bases. This CDR3 has 17 residues. Germline CDR1 and CDR2: LNHNV and YYDKDF (reference sequence). The ends were cut back, 5 bases at V and 4 bases at J, with 22 bases in the middle. In nucleotides, the CDR3 is TGTGCCACCAGCCCTCGCCCCTCACAGGGAAGGGCAGATACGCAGTATTTT. Translation gives CATSPRPSQGRADTQYF.

This chain connects TRBV19 to TRBJ1-4; TRBD1 might be the D (5 bases). V was pared by 3 bases and J by 8 bases, with 10 bases between. The CDR3 is made up of 13 amino acids. Germline CDR1 and CDR2: LNHDA and SQIVND (reference sequence). CDR3 protein: CASSMAGEEKLFF. In DNA form, the CDR3 reads TGTGCCAGTAGTATGGCGGGGGAAGAAAAACTGTTTTTT.

V is TRBV2 and J is TRBJ2-2, with 7 positions matching TRBD2. Germline assignment: CDR1 SNHLY and CDR2 FYNNEI. J was trimmed by 2 bases and V by 6 bases; bases with no gene match: 6. The CDR3 has 15 residues. The CDR3 sequence: CASRGGSVNTGELFF. The CDR3 coding sequence is TGTGCCAGCAGGGGAGGGTCGGTAAACACCGGGGAGCTGTTTTTT.

The CDR3 bases are TGTGCCAGCAGACCATCGAGCGGGGGGGCCTACGAGCAGTACTTC. Translation: CASRPSSGGAYEQYF. This chain joins TRBV6-1 and TRBJ2-7, with 10 bases matching TRBD2. The trim removed 6 bases at V and 2 bases at J, leaving 7 bases unmatched. The CDR3 runs 15 residues. From germline, CDR1 is MNHNS and CDR2 SASEGT.

In its sample, this clone was seen a few times. J is TRBJ1-5 and V is TRBV2; D uncertain. V shed 2 bases and J shed 0 bases, with 8 bases lying between them. Per germline, CDR1 SNHLY and CDR2 FYNNEI. The length of the CDR3 is 15 residues. CDR3 amino acids: CASSETSTSNQPQHF. The CDR3, as DNA: TGTGCCAGCAGTGAAACCTCTACTAGCAATCAGCCCCAGCATTTT. The full variable domain, its missing parts supplied by reference TRBV2 and TRBJ1-5, is EPEVTQTPSHQVTQMGQEVILRCVPISNHLYFYWYRQILGQKVEFLVSFYNNEISEKSEIFDDQFSVERPDGSNFTLKIRSTKLEDSAMYFCASSETSTSNQPQHFGDGTRLSIL.

The CDR3 loop reads CASSPPSVYRDSPLHF. CDR3 DNA sequence: TGTGCCAGCAGTCCTCCTTCGGTCTATCGGGATTCACCCCTCCACTTT. This rearrangement joins TRBV25-1 to TRBJ1-6; no clear D. V dropped 5 bases and J dropped 8 bases, with 19 bases sitting between them. The CDR3 has 16 residues. Germline lookup yields CDR1 MGHDK and CDR2 SYGVNS.

This chain links TRBV11-2 with TRBJ2-2; 9 bases fit TRBD1. This CDR3 has 17 amino acids. Germline lookup yields CDR1 SGHAT and CDR2 FQNNGV. V shed 0 bases, J shed 6 bases, and the junction held 8 bases outside the gene matches. CDR3 nucleotide sequence: TGTGCCAGCAGCTTAGATTTGGGGACAGGGAATCCCGGGGAGCTGTTTTTT. This sequence encodes CASSLDLGTGNPGELFF.

This clone was detected only a few times. The chain employs TRBV5-4 and TRBJ1-2; D ambiguous. The CDR3 has 16 residues. V lost 3 bases and J 8 bases, leaving 23 bases between the germline ends. CDR1 is SGHNT, CDR2 YYREEE, per germline (reference sequence). The CDR3 nucleotides read TGTGCCAGCAGCTCCTGGAGTAGTCGCCCCCTCCAAGGCTACACCTTC. Its translation is CASSSWSSRPLQGYTF.

The V gene is TRBV19, the J gene TRBJ1-1; 8 nucleotides line up with TRBD1. Germline-derived CDR1 and CDR2 are LNHDA and SQIVND (reference sequence). The CDR3 is made up of 15 amino acids. V lost 6 bases and J lost 0; bases outside the gene matches: 6. Here the CDR3 DNA reads TGTGCCAGTAGGCCAGGACAGGGCTTGAACACTGAAGCTTTCTTT. Its translation: CASRPGQGLNTEAFF.

This chain links TRBV28 with TRBJ1-2; tentatively, D is TRBD1 (6 bases). Germline-derived CDR1 and CDR2 are MDHEN and SYDVKM. The V gene lost 5 bases and the J gene lost 12 bases, with 16 bases spanning the gap. The CDR3 covers 12 residues. The CDR3 spells CASSPGTGQDTF. As DNA, the CDR3 is TGTGCCAGCAGTCCAGGTACAGGGCAGGACACCTTC.

This sequence joins TRBV6-1 and TRBJ2-1; 9 bases are shared with TRBD2. This CDR3 is 15 amino acids long. In germline, CDR1 is MNHNS, CDR2 SASEGT. V shed 3 bases, J shed 2 bases, and the junction held 2 bases outside the gene matches. The CDR3 DNA is TGTGCCAGCAGTGAGGCTAGCGGGACCTACAATGAGCAGTTCTTC. Translated: CASSEASGTYNEQFF.

This clone occurred once. This CDR3 is CASSRVGVVFF. The CDR3 bases are TGTGCCAGCAGCCGCGTCGGAGTGGTGTTCTTC. The gene calls are TRBV7-9 and TRBJ2-1; D is unclear. CDR1 SEHNR and CDR2 FQNEAQ come from the germline V gene (reference sequence). The CDR3 is made up of 11 amino acids. Trimming took off 5 bases at V and 15 bases at J, with 14 bases between the two ends.

The chain combines TRBV5-1 with TRBJ2-1; possible D gene TRBD2, 6 bases. CDR1 is SGHRS and CDR2 is YFSETQ in the germline V gene. The ends were cut back, 0 bases at V and 10 bases at J, with 23 bases in the middle. The length of the CDR3 is 17 residues. CDR3 sequence (DNA): TGCGCCAGCAGCTTGGGCGGGGCTGGGTTTTCGGGTGAGGAGCAGTTCTTC. It is translated as CASSLGGAGFSGEEQFF.